This is a list of T cell receptor beta chains from one sample in a study of blood T cell repertoires in COVID-19. The table came from immunoSEQ multiplex PCR; TCRdb's copy has only in-frame clones and leaves some out. The repertoire includes around 170,000 clones, about four fifths of them detected once, and approximately 14% sits in the top ten. Input material: peripheral blood. Receptors were obtained from a young man with active or convalescent COVID-19. Both conserved end residues are part of each CDR3. A D gene is named only where the DNA matches it firmly.

J: TRBJ2-7
D: TRBD2
V: TRBV19
DNA: TGTGCCAGTAGTGGGAGCGGGACGGGAATAAGAGAGCAGTACTTC
CDR3: CASSGSGTGIREQYF

J: TRBJ1-5
D: NA
V: TRBV5-6
DNA: TGTGCCAGCAGTTCCACAGGGATCCGCAATCAGCCCCAGCATTTT
CDR3: CASSSTGIRNQPQHF

J: TRBJ1-1
D: TRBD1
V: TRBV24-1
DNA: TGTGCCACCAGTGACCCCGGACAGGGAGGCACTGAAGCTTTCTTT
CDR3: CATSDPGQGGTEAFF

J: TRBJ1-2
D: NA
V: TRBV28
DNA: TGTGCCAGCAGTTTTCAGGGTCGAGGCAACTATGGCTACACCTTC
CDR3: CASSFQGRGNYGYTF

J: TRBJ2-5
D: NA
V: TRBV7-6
DNA: TGTGCCAGCAGCTTGGAGCGCCGGCAAGAGACCCAGTACTTC
CDR3: CASSLERRQETQYF

J: TRBJ1-2
D: TRBD1
V: TRBV20-1
DNA: TGCAGTGCTACGGACAGGTCTGGCTACACCTTC
CDR3: CSATDRSGYTF

J: TRBJ1-4
D: NA
V: TRBV5-4
DNA: TGTGCCAGCAGCTTGGATCCGGATGAAAAACTGTTTTTT
CDR3: CASSLDPDEKLFF

J: TRBJ1-5
D: NA
V: TRBV12-5
DNA: TGTGCTAGTGGTTCTAGCTCGTTCGGGAGTCAGCCCCAGCATTTT
CDR3: CASGSSSFGSQPQHF

J: TRBJ1-2
D: NA
V: TRBV18
DNA: TGTGCCAGCTCACCGTACAGGGACTATGGCTACACCTTC
CDR3: CASSPYRDYGYTF

J: TRBJ2-3
D: TRBD2
V: TRBV28
DNA: TGTGCCAGCAGTTCAGAGCTAGCGGGAGGGCCAAAATGGATCACAGATACGCAGTATTTT
CDR3: CASSSELAGGPKWITDTQYF

J: TRBJ2-2
D: TRBD1
V: TRBV6-5
DNA: TGTGCCAGCAGTTACTCGAGGGCAGGGGGCGGTGGGGAGCTGTTTTTT
CDR3: CASSYSRAGGGGELFF

J: TRBJ1-2
D: NA
V: TRBV30
DNA: TGTGCCTGGAGTTCGAGTCCCTATGGCTACACCTTC
CDR3: CAWSSSPYGYTF

J: TRBJ2-1
D: TRBD2
V: TRBV3-1/TRBV3-2
DNA: TGTGCCAGCAGCGCGCGGTTGACTAGCGGGGGGGGCAATGAGCAGTTCTTC
CDR3: CASSARLTSGGGNEQFF

J: TRBJ2-1
D: NA
V: TRBV5-5
DNA: TGTGCCAGCAGCTTCCTAGTCCAGGGTAGTGATGAGCAGTTCTTC
CDR3: CASSFLVQGSDEQFF

J: TRBJ2-7
D: NA
V: TRBV5-5
DNA: TGTGCCAGCAGCTTGATGCCAGGTAAAACTAGCGAGCAGTACTTC
CDR3: CASSLMPGKTSEQYF

J: TRBJ2-5
D: NA
V: TRBV5-1
DNA: TGCGCCAGCAGCTTGCCCAACTCAGAGACCCAGTACTTC
CDR3: CASSLPNSETQYF